The sequence of this T cell receptor (beta chain) was determined in a study of blood T cells in healthy people across ages. With a J-beta primer mix and a sample-barcoded 5' primer, a second PCR ran about 7 to 12 cycles. Every cDNA molecule bore a tag from a template-switch adaptor containing 12 random nucleotides. TCRdb analysed the 5' RACE reads with MiXCR anew, one entry per CDR3 protein. The sample includes 650,000 or so distinct CDR3 sequences, roughly half seen only once; the top ten take about 13%. This clonotype was counted ten times or more. Antigen unknown. The length of the CDR3 is 11 residues. Trimming took off 3 bases at V and 5 bases at J, with 4 bases between the two ends. Study observations and caveats: Naive CD4+ cells and diversity were both higher in long-lived donors than in aged donors.

Aged roughly 6 to 95, donors were systemically healthy Caucasians from Russia. The chain carries TRBV12-3 or TRBV12-4 and TRBJ2-5; no clear D. This receptor was obtained from an elderly woman in good health. Sequenced sample: blood. The CDR3 DNA reads TGTGCCAGCAGTTTTGTGGAGACCCAGTACTTC. It translates to CASSFVETQYF.